The 3 T cell receptor beta chains given below trace back to one sample, sequenced in a study of regulatory T cells in long-lasting Graves disease. Relying on iRepertoire HTBI primers and Arm-PCR of CDR3 regions, the team built TCR beta libraries. TCRdb reprocessed the multiplex PCR reads via MiXCR and lists one record per CDR3 protein. The sample yields about 620,000 distinct CDR3 sequences, 16% seen once. The time point: newly diagnosed GD, antithyroid drugs for less than 3 months. PBMC RNA served as the TCR library source. These data are also associated with another study on T cells in Graves' hyperthyroidism and ophthalmopathy.

This specimen was peripheral blood mononuclear cells (PBMCs), taken at new diagnosis, from a patient treated with antithyroid drugs. The receptor set was obtained from a young woman with Graves disease.

The sample holds a few counts of this clonotype. The chain combines TRBV3-1 with TRBJ2-2; the D gene is possibly TRBD1 (6 bases). V was trimmed by 0 bases and J by 4 bases, leaving 15 bases between them. The CDR3 length is 17 residues. From germline, CDR1 is LGHDT and CDR2 YNNKEL (reference sequence). The DNA of the CDR3 is TGTGCCAGCAGCCAAGAATTAGTACAGGGAAGCACCGGGGAGCTGTTTTTT. This gives the protein CASSQELVQGSTGELFF. The variable domain in full, with the rest retrieved from reference TRBV3-1 and TRBJ2-2, is DTAVSQTPKYLVTQMGNDKSIKCEQNLGHDTMYWYKQDSKKFLKIMFSYNNKELIINETVPNRFSPKSPDKAHLNLHINSLELGDSAVYFCASSQELVQGSTGELFFGEGSRLTVL.

This clonotype was counted only a few times. The V call is TRBV18, the J call TRBJ2-3; perhaps D is TRBD1 or TRBD2 (6 bases each). Trimming took 3 bases from V and 8 from J, leaving 12 bases between them. The CDR3 contains 13 residues. Germline CDR1 KGHSH, CDR2 LQKENI. The CDR3 sequence: CASSPNREATQYF. CDR3 in DNA: TGTGCCAGCTCACCCAACAGGGAGGCTACGCAGTATTTT. The variable domain in full, with the rest retrieved from reference TRBV18 and TRBJ2-3, is NAGVMQNPRHLVRRRGQEARLRCSPMKGHSHVYWYRQLPEEGLKFMVYLQKENIIDESGMPKERFSAEFPKEGPSILRIQQVVRGDSAAYFCASSPNREATQYFGPGTRLTVL.

A note on this clonotype: A single base separates this from a much larger clone, so it may be a read error. The chain carries TRBV5-1 and TRBJ2-3; D may be TRBD2 (5 bases). The germline CDR1 and CDR2 sequences are SGHRS and YFSETQ. Trimming shortened V by 1 base and J by 11 bases, and 23 bases separated the two germline ends. The CDR3 contains 16 residues. CDR3 DNA sequence: TGCGCCAGCAGCTTGACGTTGCCCGAGCGGTCGCCCTTGCAGTATTTT. Its translation: CASSLTLPERSPLQYF.